This record covers a single T cell receptor (beta chain). The antigen remains undetermined. This entry is derived from a study of early T cells in non-severe SARS-CoV-2 infection. Study-wide background: RNA in bulk from unsorted whole blood was sequenced, and chains were unpaired.

The CDR3 totals 14 residues. Germline V gene sequence: CDR1 SGHAT, CDR2 FQNNGV. V was pared by 5 bases and J by 6 bases, with 13 bases between. Each cDNA molecule carried a unique molecular identifier. TCRdb re-analysed the 5' RACE reads in MiXCR, keeping a single row per CDR3 protein. The sample lists 70,000 or so distinct CDR3 sequences; roughly 15% were seen once. Study results and limitations: In VDJdb matching, anti-spike CD8 responses were favored while private and CD4 specificities went missing.

The chain uses TRBV11-2 and TRBJ1-4; D call uncertain. The sample consisted of whole blood. This TCR came from an adult who was a healthcare worker with PCR-confirmed SARS-CoV-2 infection or an uninfected control (not recorded which). The CDR3 coding sequence is TGTGCCAGCAGCCGCCAGACTACCTATGAAAAACTGTTTTTT. The encoded protein is CASSRQTTYEKLFF.